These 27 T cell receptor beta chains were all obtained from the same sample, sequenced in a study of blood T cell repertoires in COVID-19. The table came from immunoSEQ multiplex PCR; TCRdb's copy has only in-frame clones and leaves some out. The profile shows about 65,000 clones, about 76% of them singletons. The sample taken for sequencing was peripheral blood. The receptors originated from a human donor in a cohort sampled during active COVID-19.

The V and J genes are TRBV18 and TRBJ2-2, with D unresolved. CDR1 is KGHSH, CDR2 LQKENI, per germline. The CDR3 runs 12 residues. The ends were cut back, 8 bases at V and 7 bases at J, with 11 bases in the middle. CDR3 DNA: TGTGCCAGCCACCTTCGTAGCGGGGAGCTGTTTTTT. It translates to CASHLRSGELFF.

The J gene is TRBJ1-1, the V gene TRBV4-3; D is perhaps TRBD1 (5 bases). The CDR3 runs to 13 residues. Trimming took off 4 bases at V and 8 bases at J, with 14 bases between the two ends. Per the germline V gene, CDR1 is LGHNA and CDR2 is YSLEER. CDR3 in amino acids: CASSRQGGEEAFF. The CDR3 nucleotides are TGCGCCAGCAGCCGCCAGGGCGGGGAGGAAGCTTTCTTT.

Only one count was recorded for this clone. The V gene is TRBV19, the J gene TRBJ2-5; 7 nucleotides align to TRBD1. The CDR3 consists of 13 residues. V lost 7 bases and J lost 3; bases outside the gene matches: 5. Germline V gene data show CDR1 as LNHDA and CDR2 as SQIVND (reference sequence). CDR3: CASKGTVKETQYF. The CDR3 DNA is TGTGCCAGTAAGGGGACAGTAAAAGAGACCCAGTACTTC.

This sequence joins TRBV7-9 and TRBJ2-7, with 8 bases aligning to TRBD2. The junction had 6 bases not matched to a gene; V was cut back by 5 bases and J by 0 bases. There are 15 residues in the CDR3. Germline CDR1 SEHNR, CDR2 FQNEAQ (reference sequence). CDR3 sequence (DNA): TGTGCCAGCAGCAAAACTAGCGGTCGCTCCTACGAGCAGTACTTC. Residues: CASSKTSGRSYEQYF. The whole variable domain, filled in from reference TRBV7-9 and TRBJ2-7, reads DTGVSQNPRHKITKRGQNVTFRCDPISEHNRLYWYRQTLGQGPEFLTYFQNEAQLEKSRLLSDRFSAERPKGSFSTLEIQRTEQGDSAMYLCASSKTSGRSYEQYFGPGTRLTVT.

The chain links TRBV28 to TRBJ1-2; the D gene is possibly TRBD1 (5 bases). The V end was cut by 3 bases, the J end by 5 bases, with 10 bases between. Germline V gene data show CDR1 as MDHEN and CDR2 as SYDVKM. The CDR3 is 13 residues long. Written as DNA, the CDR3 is TGTGCCAGCAGTTTGGCCCCAGGGTATGGCTACACCTTC. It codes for CASSLAPGYGYTF.

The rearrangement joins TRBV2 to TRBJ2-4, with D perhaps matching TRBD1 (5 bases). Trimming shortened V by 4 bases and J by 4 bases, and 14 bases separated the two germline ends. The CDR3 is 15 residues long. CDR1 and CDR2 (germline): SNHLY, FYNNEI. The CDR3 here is CASSAGRAGKNIQYF. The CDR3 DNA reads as TGTGCCAGCAGTGCTGGCAGGGCTGGGAAAAACATTCAGTACTTC.

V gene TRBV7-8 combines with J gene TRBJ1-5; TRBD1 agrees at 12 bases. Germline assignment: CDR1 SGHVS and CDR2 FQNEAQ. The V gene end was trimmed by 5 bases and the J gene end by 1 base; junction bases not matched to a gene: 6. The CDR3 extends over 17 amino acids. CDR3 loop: CASSAGQGARSNQPQHF. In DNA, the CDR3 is TGTGCCAGCAGCGCGGGACAGGGGGCGCGGAGCAATCAGCCCCAGCATTTT.

DNA for the CDR3: TGTGCCAGCAGCTTAGAACTAGCGGGAGTGCATGATACGCAGTATTTT. It is translated as CASSLELAGVHDTQYF. The genes are TRBV7-9 and TRBJ2-3; TRBD2 matches 11 bases. The germline gives CDR1 SEHNR, CDR2 FQNEAQ (reference sequence). The CDR3 totals 16 residues. Trimming took 1 base from V and 6 from J; bases not matched to a gene: 6.

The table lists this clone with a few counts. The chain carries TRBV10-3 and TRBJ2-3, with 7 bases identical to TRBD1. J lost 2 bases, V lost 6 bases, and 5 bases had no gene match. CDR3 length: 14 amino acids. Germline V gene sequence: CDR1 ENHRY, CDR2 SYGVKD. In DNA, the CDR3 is TGTGCCATCAGACAGGGGTCCGACACAGATACGCAGTATTTT. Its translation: CAIRQGSDTDTQYF.

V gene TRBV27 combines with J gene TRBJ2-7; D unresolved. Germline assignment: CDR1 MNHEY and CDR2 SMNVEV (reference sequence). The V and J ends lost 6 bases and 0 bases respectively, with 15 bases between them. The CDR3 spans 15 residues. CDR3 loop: CASRKLREVSYEQYF. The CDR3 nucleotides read TGTGCCAGCAGGAAACTCAGAGAGGTCTCCTACGAGCAGTACTTC.

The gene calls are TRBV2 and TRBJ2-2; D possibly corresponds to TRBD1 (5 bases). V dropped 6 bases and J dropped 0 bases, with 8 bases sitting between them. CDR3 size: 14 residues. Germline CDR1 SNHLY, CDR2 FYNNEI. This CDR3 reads CASRGQANTGELFF. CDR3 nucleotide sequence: TGTGCCAGCAGGGGGCAGGCGAACACCGGGGAGCTGTTTTTT.

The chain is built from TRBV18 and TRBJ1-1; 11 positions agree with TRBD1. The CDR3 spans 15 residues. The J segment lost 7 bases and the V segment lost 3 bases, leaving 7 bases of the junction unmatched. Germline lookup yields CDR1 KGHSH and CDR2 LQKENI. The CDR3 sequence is CASSPGTGGLYEAFF. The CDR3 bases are TGTGCCAGCTCACCCGGGACAGGGGGTTTATATGAAGCTTTCTTT. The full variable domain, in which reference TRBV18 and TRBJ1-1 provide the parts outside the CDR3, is NAGVMQNPRHLVRRRGQEARLRCSPMKGHSHVYWYRQLPEEGLKFMVYLQKENIIDESGMPKERFSAEFPKEGPSILRIQQVVRGDSAAYFCASSPGTGGLYEAFFGQGTRLTVV.

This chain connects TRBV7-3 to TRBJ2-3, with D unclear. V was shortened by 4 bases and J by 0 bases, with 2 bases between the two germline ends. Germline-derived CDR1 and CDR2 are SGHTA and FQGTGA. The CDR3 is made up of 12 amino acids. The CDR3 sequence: CASSSSTDTQYF. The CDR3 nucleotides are TGTGCCAGCAGCTCGAGCACAGATACGCAGTATTTT.

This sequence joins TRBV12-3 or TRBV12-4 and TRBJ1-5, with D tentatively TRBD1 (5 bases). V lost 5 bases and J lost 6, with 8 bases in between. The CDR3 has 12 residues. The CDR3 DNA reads TGTGCCAGCAGTATCAGGGTTCAGCCCCAGCATTTT. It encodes CASSIRVQPQHF.

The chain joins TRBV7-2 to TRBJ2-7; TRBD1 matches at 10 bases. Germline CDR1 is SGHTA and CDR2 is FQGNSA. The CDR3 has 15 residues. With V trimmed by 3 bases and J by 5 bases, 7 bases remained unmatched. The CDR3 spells CASSFTDRGSHEQYF. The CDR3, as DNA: TGTGCCAGCAGCTTCACGGACAGGGGGTCGCACGAGCAGTACTTC. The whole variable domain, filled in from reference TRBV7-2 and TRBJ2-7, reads GAGVSQSPSNKVTEKGKDVELRCDPISGHTALYWYRQSLGQGLEFLIYFQGNSAPDKSGLPSDRFSAERTGGSVSTLTIQRTQQEDSAVYLCASSFTDRGSHEQYFGPGTRLTVT.

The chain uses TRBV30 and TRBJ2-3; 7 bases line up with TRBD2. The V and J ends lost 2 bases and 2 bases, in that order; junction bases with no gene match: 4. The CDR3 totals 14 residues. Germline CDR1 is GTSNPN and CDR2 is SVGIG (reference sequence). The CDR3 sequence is CAWSRGDHTDTQYF. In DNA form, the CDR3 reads TGTGCCTGGAGTCGGGGGGACCACACAGATACGCAGTATTTT. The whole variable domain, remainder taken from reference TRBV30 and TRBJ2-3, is SQTIHQWPATLVQPVGSPLSLECTVEGTSNPNLYWYRQAAGRGLQLLFYSVGIGQISSEVPQNLSASRPQDRQFILSSKKLLLSDSGFYLCAWSRGDHTDTQYFGPGTRLTVL.

The CDR3 region has the DNA TGTGCCAGCAGCCAACCCGGAGGGGATGGCTACACCTTC. Amino acid sequence: CASSQPGGDGYTF. This chain uses TRBV6-5 with TRBJ1-2; a weak D match, TRBD1 (5 bases). Trimming stripped 6 bases from V and 6 bases from J, with 14 bases between. Germline-derived CDR1 and CDR2 are MNHEY and SVGAGI. The length of the CDR3 is 13 residues.

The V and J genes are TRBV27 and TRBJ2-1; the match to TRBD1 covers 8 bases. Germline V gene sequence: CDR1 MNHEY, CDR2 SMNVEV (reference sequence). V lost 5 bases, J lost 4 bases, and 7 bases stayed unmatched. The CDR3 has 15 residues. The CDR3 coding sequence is TGTGCCAGCAGTCTTAGGGGGACAGGTTACAATGAGCAGTTCTTC. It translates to CASSLRGTGYNEQFF.

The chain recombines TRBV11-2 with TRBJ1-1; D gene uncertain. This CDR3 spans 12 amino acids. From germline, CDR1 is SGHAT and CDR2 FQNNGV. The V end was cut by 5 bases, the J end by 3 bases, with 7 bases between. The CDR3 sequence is CASSPQYTEAFF. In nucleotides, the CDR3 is TGTGCCAGCAGCCCACAATACACTGAAGCTTTCTTT.

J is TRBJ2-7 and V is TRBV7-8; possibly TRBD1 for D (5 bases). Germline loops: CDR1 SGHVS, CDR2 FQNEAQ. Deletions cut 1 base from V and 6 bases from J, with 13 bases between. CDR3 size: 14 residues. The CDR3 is CASSLVSRVSEQYF. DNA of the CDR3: TGTGCCAGCAGCTTAGTAAGCAGGGTAAGCGAGCAGTACTTC. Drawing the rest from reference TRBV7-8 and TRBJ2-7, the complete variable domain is GAGVSQSPRYKVAKRGQDVALRCDPISGHVSLFWYQQALGQGPEFLTYFQNEAQLDKSGLPSDRFFAERPEGSVSTLKIQRTQQEDSAVYLCASSLVSRVSEQYFGPGTRLTVT.

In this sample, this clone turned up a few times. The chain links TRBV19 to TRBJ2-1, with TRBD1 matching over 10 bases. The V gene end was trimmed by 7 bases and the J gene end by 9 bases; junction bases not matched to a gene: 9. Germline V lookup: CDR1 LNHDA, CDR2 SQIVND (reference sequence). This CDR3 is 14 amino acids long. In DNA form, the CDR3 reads TGTGCCAGTACCCGACAGGGGGCGGCGGGTGAGCAGTTCTTC. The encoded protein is CASTRQGAAGEQFF.

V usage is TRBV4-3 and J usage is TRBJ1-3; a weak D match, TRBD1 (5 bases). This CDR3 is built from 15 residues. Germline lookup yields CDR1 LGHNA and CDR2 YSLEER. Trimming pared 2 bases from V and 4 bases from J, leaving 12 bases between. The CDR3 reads CASSQTGGRGNTIYF. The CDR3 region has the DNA TGCGCCAGCAGCCAAACGGGGGGTAGGGGAAACACCATATATTTT.

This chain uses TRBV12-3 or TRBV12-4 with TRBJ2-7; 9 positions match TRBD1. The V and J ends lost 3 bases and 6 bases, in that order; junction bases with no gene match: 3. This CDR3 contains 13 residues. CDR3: CASSFRQGGEQYF. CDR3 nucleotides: TGTGCCAGCAGTTTCAGACAGGGGGGCGAGCAGTACTTC.

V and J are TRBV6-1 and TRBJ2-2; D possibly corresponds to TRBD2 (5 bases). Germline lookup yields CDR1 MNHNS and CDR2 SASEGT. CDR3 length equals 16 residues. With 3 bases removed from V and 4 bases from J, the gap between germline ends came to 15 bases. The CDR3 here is CASSDIKQRVTGELFF. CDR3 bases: TGTGCCAGCAGTGATATCAAGCAGAGGGTCACCGGGGAGCTGTTTTTT.

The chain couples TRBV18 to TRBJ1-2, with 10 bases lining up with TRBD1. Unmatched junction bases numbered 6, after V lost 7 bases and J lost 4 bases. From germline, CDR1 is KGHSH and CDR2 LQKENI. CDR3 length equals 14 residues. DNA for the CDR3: TGTGCCAGCTTACGGGACAGGGGAGGCTATGGCTACACCTTC. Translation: CASLRDRGGYGYTF.

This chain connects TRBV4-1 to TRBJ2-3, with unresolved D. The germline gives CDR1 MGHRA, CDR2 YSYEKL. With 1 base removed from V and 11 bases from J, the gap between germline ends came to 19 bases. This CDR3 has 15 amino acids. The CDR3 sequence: CASSQGLLPSYRQYF. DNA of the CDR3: TGCGCCAGCAGCCAAGGATTACTGCCGTCTTACAGGCAGTATTTT.

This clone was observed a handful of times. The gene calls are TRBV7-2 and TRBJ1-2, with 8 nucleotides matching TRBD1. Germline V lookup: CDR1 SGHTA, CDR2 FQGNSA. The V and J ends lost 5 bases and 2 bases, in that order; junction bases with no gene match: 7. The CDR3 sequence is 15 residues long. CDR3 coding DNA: TGTGCCAGCAGCCCTACAGGGACAGGAAACTATGGCTACACCTTC. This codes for CASSPTGTGNYGYTF.